Following are 11 T cell receptor beta chains from one sample sequenced in a study of shared clonotypes between healthy human individuals (dated by TCRdb to 2020 to 2021). Libraries were built with the immunoSEQ multiplex PCR assay. Imported from immuneACCESS, the table was reduced by TCRdb to in-frame sequences with V and J called. These copies leave out some clones; in studies compared against another copy, an unresolved V gene accounts for under half, and the cause of the remainder is not known. Across this sample there are 2 million to 2.5 million clones, with approximately 96% seen only once. Around 0.13% of the sample is held by the ten biggest clonotypes. Sequenced: naive CD4+ T cells sorted from blood. The sample's cell subset or site, from its label and the paper: CD45RA+ positively selected. Receptors originate from a man aged 18-30 years in good health.

The chain uses TRBV4-1 and TRBJ2-5, with 8 bases fitting TRBD2. The CDR3 sequence is 18 residues long. V trimming: 2 bases; J trimming: 4 bases; junction bases outside the gene matches: 15. Germline CDR1 MGHRA, CDR2 YSYEKL. The CDR3 spells CASSQPGLSGGSLETQYF. CDR3 sequence (DNA): TGCGCCAGCAGCCAACCTGGACTATCGGGGGGGTCACTAGAGACCCAGTACTTC.

The DNA for the CDR3 is TGTGCCAGCAGGCCCCTCGTAACGGGTGAAAAACTGTTTTTT. Protein sequence: CASRPLVTGEKLFF. This chain connects TRBV6-5 to TRBJ1-4; no clear D. The length of the CDR3 is 14 residues. Germline V lookup: CDR1 MNHEY, CDR2 SVGAGI. V gave up 6 bases and J gave up 7 bases, with 15 bases separating them.

The chain joins TRBV2 to TRBJ2-2; perhaps TRBD1 as D (6 bases). CDR3 size: 15 residues. Per germline, CDR1 SNHLY and CDR2 FYNNEI. Trimming left V 7 bases short and J 4 bases short, with 16 bases between. The CDR3 is CASTLDSPGTGELFF. As DNA, the CDR3 is TGTGCCAGCACCCTGGACAGCCCTGGCACCGGGGAGCTGTTTTTT.

The chain has TRBV7-3 and TRBJ1-1, with a possible D match to TRBD1 (5 bases). The ends were cut back, 0 bases at V and 4 bases at J, with 6 bases in the middle. CDR1 and CDR2 from the germline V gene are SGHTA and FQGTGA. The CDR3 extends over 13 amino acids. The CDR3 nucleotides read TGTGCCAGCAGCTTAACTAGGGGCACTGAAGCTTTCTTT. Its protein is CASSLTRGTEAFF.

The V and J genes are TRBV7-2 and TRBJ2-7; tentative D call: TRBD2 (6 bases). The CDR3 runs to 14 residues. Trimming left V 5 bases short and J 1 base short, with 12 bases between. Germline loops: CDR1 SGHTA, CDR2 FQGNSA. This CDR3 is CASSPPTSSYEQYF. The CDR3 DNA is TGTGCCAGCAGCCCCCCGACTAGTTCCTACGAGCAGTACTTC.

The rearrangement joins TRBV14 to TRBJ1-2; D unclear. The germline gives CDR1 SGHDN, CDR2 FVKESK. The V gene lost 5 bases and the J gene lost 8 bases, with 12 bases spanning the gap. There are 12 residues in the CDR3. CDR3 sequence (DNA): TGTGCCAGCAGCGGCCGGGGATGGGGCTACACCTTC. Its translation: CASSGRGWGYTF.

This clone was seen a few times. This sequence joins TRBV7-8 and TRBJ1-2; D perhaps matches TRBD1 (5 bases). The germline V gene encodes CDR1 SGHVS and CDR2 FQNEAQ. There are 14 residues in the CDR3. V shed 2 bases and J shed 5 bases, with 12 bases lying between them. The CDR3 bases are TGTGCCAGCAGCTTACAGGGCTACGGGTATGGCTACACCTTC. Its translation is CASSLQGYGYGYTF.

The chain carries TRBV27 and TRBJ2-7; 9 nucleotides agree with TRBD2. This CDR3 contains 15 residues. The germline CDR1 and CDR2 sequences are MNHEY and SMNVEV (reference sequence). V lost 0 bases and J lost 3; bases outside the gene matches: 3. The CDR3 is CASSLSGGGVYEQYF. In DNA, the CDR3 is TGTGCCAGCAGTTTATCGGGCGGGGGGGTCTACGAGCAGTACTTC.

The chain recombines TRBV5-1 with TRBJ2-7; 7 bases match TRBD2. V trimming: 0 bases; J trimming: 1 base; junction bases outside the gene matches: 4. The length of the CDR3 is 15 residues. Germline-derived CDR1 and CDR2 are SGHRS and YFSETQ. CDR3 in amino acids: CASSLDLAESYEQYF. The CDR3 nucleotides are TGCGCCAGCAGCTTGGATCTAGCGGAGTCCTACGAGCAGTACTTC.

This sequence joins TRBV30 and TRBJ1-3; D remains ambiguous. Per the germline V gene, CDR1 is GTSNPN and CDR2 is SVGIG (reference sequence). This CDR3 region has 13 residues. The ends were cut back, 1 base at V and 5 bases at J, with 9 bases in the middle. DNA of the CDR3: TGTGCCTGGAGTGATAGTGGACGAAACACCATATATTTT. Translated: CAWSDSGRNTIYF. Full variable domain (outside the CDR3, taken from reference TRBV30 and TRBJ1-3): SQTIHQWPATLVQPVGSPLSLECTVEGTSNPNLYWYRQAAGRGLQLLFYSVGIGQISSEVPQNLSASRPQDRQFILSSKKLLLSDSGFYLCAWSDSGRNTIYFGEGSWLTVV.

V is TRBV7-2 and J is TRBJ2-1; perhaps D is TRBD1 or TRBD2 (5 bases each). V lost 0 bases and J 8 bases, leaving 11 bases between the germline ends. CDR3 size: 14 residues. From germline, CDR1 is SGHTA and CDR2 FQGNSA. This CDR3 is CASSLALLGDEQFF. Here the CDR3 DNA reads TGTGCCAGCAGCTTAGCCTTATTGGGGGATGAGCAGTTCTTC.